This T cell receptor beta chain was sequenced in a study of T cells in Graves' hyperthyroidism and ophthalmopathy. Amplification targeted TCR beta CDR3 regions from RNA transcripts. Using the HTBI primer set, a first-round RT-PCR was run on the TCR CDR3. MiXCR, applied by TCRdb to the multiplex PCR reads, yields one record per CDR3 protein. The sample has fewer than 600,000 distinct CDR3 sequences; approximately 15% are singletons. The V and J ends lost 2 bases and 0 bases, in that order; junction bases with no gene match: 4. The CDR3 is made up of 17 amino acids. Germline CDR1 is MNHEY and CDR2 is SVGAGI. The study enrolled patients aged 18 to 65 with newly diagnosed hyperthyroidism of under 2 months' duration. The PBMCs had their origin in less than 13 ml of fresh peripheral blood.

The chain carries TRBV6-5 and TRBJ2-1, with 10 bases identical to TRBD2. The TCR sequence derives from a woman between 18 and 29 years old with Graves' hyperthyroidism. The sample comprised blood. The CDR3 sequence: CASSYGLAGASYNEQFF. The CDR3 DNA reads TGTGCCAGCAGTTACGGGCTAGCGGGAGCCTCCTACAATGAGCAGTTCTTC.